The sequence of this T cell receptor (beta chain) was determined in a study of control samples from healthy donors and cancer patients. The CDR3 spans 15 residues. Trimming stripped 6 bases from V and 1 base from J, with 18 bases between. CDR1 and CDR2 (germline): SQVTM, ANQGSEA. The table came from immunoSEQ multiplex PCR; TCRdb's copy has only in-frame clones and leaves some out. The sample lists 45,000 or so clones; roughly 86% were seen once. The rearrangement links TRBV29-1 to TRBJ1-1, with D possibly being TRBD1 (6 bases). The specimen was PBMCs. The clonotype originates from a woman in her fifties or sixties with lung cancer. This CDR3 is CSVLYLTGGNTEAFF. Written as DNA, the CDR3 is TGCAGCGTCCTATACCTGACAGGTGGGAACACTGAAGCTTTCTTT.